This T cell receptor (beta chain) was retrieved from a study of T cells in Graves' hyperthyroidism and ophthalmopathy (dated by TCRdb to about 2019). Broadly, across the study: Peripheral blood was sampled at the time of initial diagnosis, prior to any treatment. To identify TCR V-J signatures that set the groups apart, the researchers used a discovery cohort of 100 patients, made up of around 40 with Graves' ophthalmopathy and some 60 with stable Graves' hyperthyroidism. Whether ophthalmopathy could be predicted prospectively was tested in an independent validation cohort made up of roughly 20 hyperthyroidism patients plus 17 patients who later progressed to ophthalmopathy. The paper describes TCR Vbeta CDR3 sequencing of 140 or so peripheral blood samples, made up of fewer than 50 ophthalmopathy patients, 70 to 75 hyperthyroidism patients and 17 progressor patients. The 90 or so discovery patients were randomly split 7:3 into training and test sets. In addition, the study compared T-cell repertoires in thyroid tissue and in blood from roughly 6 Graves' hyperthyroidism patients. After blood sampling, hyperthyroidism patients were treated with methimazole at a starting dose of 30 mg daily, and ophthalmopathy patients were treated with high-dose intravenous methylprednisolone. The study at large found these results: In validation, progression to ophthalmopathy was predicted by the model with nearly 71% sensitivity and nearly 75% specificity, a median of about 6.8 months before onset. Sample size was not statistically predetermined, and blinding of investigators to group allocation was not performed. A model built on a 13 V-J signature distinguished ophthalmopathy from stable hyperthyroidism, reaching about 88% sensitivity and approximately 81% specificity in cross-validation and 80%/75% in testing. Most expanded thyroid clonotypes (frequency above 0.001) were also found in blood, which suggests that blood repertoires may mirror thyroid immune responses.

Stable Graves' hyperthyroidism was defined as the absence of progression to ophthalmopathy over 18 months of follow-up. Hyperthyroidism patients were newly diagnosed, had a disease duration of under 2 months, and were aged 18 to 65 years. Any patient with an uncontrolled infection, another autoimmune disease, pregnancy or lactation was excluded. Diagnoses were established on the basis of clinical symptoms, serum thyroxine and TRAb, thyroid ultrasound, and orbital computed tomography. PBMCs were isolated from 7.5 to 10 ml of fresh peripheral blood by Ficoll-Paque density gradient centrifugation. Trizol reagent was used to extract total RNA, and RNA quality was then checked on an Agilent 2100 Bioanalyzer. In its sample, this clonotype was seen many times. No cognate antigen has been identified for it. It has no much larger one-base neighbor in the sample; base qualities were not kept. CDR1 is given as SQVTM and CDR2 as ANQGSEA, both from the germline V gene. The CDR3 numbers 15 residues from cysteine through phenylalanine. The kept DNA is CDR3 alone, 45 bases in frame from the first base. After removal of 5 bases from V and 4 bases from J, the junction retains 8 bases not matched to a gene.

The TCR beta CDR3 regions were amplified from RNA transcripts. For the first round of RT-PCR on the TCR CDR3, the HTBI primer set was used together with the Qiagen OneStep RT-PCR kit. Libraries were constructed in a second round of multiplex PCR, after which size selection and purification were performed. Sequencing of the libraries was done on an Illumina HiSeq2000 using paired-end 100 bp reads. In the source study's methods: SOAPnuke was used to process the raw data, throwing out any read that contained adapters or uncalled bases, had a mean Phred below 15, or lacked an exact constant-primer or identifier match. COPE v1.2.5 was used to merge high-quality paired reads, and clonotypes were defined as unique nucleotide sequences. MiTCR v1.1 was used to align the clonotypes against IMGT TRBV, TRBD and TRBJ reference segments. The analysis included only V-J combinations with a frequency above 0.0001, which together covered more than 98% of the repertoires. The TCS score was defined as the ratio of F50 (clonal expansion) to E x V (chaos), calculated using BLOSUM62-based TCRdist between CDR3 peptides within each V-J. Welch's t-statistics and random forest reduced fewer than 600 V-J features to around 14, which were used in a naive Bayes classifier (R e1071). TCRdb trimmed public reads at Q25 via fastp, called clones via MiXCR and kept in-frame beta chains. Rows are combined by CDR3 protein, so each entry shows the most common genes and DNA. It is TCRdb's table, rather than the study itself, that gives the V and J calls and clone size. Present in this sample are a few hundred thousand distinct CDR3 sequences, approximately 14% of which were seen just once. The ten most abundant clones make up 11% to 15% of the sample.

The receptor's source is a woman aged 40 to 50 with Graves' hyperthyroidism. The sequence links TRBV29-1 to TRBJ2-5; TRBD2 matches 12 bases in the middle. Specimen: blood. The DNA sequence is TGCAGCGTTTTGGCACTAGCGGGAGGTGGAGAGACCCAGTACTTC. It codes for CSVLALAGGGETQYF. Beyond the CDR3, the reference TRBV29-1 and TRBJ2-5 genes provide the residues; the full variable domain reads: SAVISQKPSRDICQRGTSLTIQCQVDSQVTMMFWYRQQPGQSLTLIATANQGSEATYESGFVIDKFPISRPNLTFSTLTVSNMSPEDSSIYLCSVLALAGGGETQYFGPGTRLLVL.